This record looks at one T cell receptor (beta chain) sequence and its context. Germline lookup yields CDR1 KGHSH and CDR2 LQKENI. The germline V and J ends were trimmed by 4 bases and 10 bases, with 10 bases remaining between them. This CDR3 spans 11 amino acids. The data were taken from a study of blood T cell repertoires in COVID-19. Whole-study context: Sites across the United States, Italy and Spain contributed samples from acute and convalescent COVID-19. From T cells, B-cell-depleted T cells, or PBMCs came the material, which was cDNA or gDNA.

While infection was still active, Seattle patients were enrolled and then followed longitudinally. As handled by the study authors: Amplifying reference gene primers gave estimates of nucleated cell counts. Some clones are missing from TCRdb's copy, which holds only in-frame ones; the method was immunoSEQ multiplex PCR. The V and J calls and clone size come from that table; D and trimming were worked out from the DNA. The data contain approximately 65,000 clones, roughly 87% of them singletons. The V call is TRBV18, the J call TRBJ1-2, with D possibly TRBD1 on 5 matching bases. The sequence came from a man over 45 with COVID-19, enrolled during active disease. The sequenced sample was peripheral blood. CDR3 coding DNA: TGTGCCAGCTCACTAGACAGATACTACACCTTC. Residues: CASSLDRYYTF.